This passage covers 21 T cell receptor beta chains from one sample sequenced in a study of T-cell reconstitution after alpha-beta-depleted transplantation in children. Construction of the TCRbeta library involved unique molecular identifiers. TCRdb ran MiXCR on the PCR reads and lists one entry per CDR3 protein. The sample shows about 100,000 distinct CDR3 sequences, 7.5% to 9% of them seen only once. The source was PBMCs, collected before TCRalphabeta/CD19-depleted stem cell transplant. The receptors stem from a boy aged 2-9 years with acute lymphoblastic leukemia, due to receive a stem cell transplant.

In its sample, this clonotype is medium-sized. The rearrangement uses TRBV7-2 and TRBJ2-7; 12 positions match TRBD2. The J segment lost 5 bases and the V segment lost 3 bases, leaving 8 bases of the junction unmatched. Germline CDR1 and CDR2: SGHTA and FQGNSA. This CDR3 contains 16 residues. CDR3 in DNA: TGTGCCAGCAGCTTCCGACTAGCGGGGGCCAGGGACGAGCAGTACTTC. It is translated as CASSFRLAGARDEQYF.

V gene TRBV20-1 combines with J gene TRBJ2-7; a weak D match, TRBD2 (5 bases). V was shortened by 6 bases and J by 2 bases, with 11 bases between the two germline ends. CDR3 length: 12 amino acids. Germline V gene data show CDR1 as DFQATT and CDR2 as SNEGSKA (reference sequence). CDR3 loop: CSAAGAAYEQYF. CDR3 DNA: TGCAGTGCGGCGGGCGCAGCCTACGAGCAGTACTTC.

Many counts were recorded for this clonotype. This chain connects TRBV25-1 to TRBJ2-2; the D gene is possibly TRBD1 (6 bases). CDR3 length: 16 residues. V dropped 4 bases and J dropped 6 bases, with 18 bases sitting between them. Germline assignment: CDR1 MGHDK and CDR2 SYGVNS. The CDR3: CASSALGSGEPGELFF. Here the CDR3 DNA reads TGTGCCAGCAGTGCTCTCGGGTCAGGGGAGCCCGGGGAGCTGTTTTTT.

This clonotype was counted at least ten times. The chain combines TRBV5-1 with TRBJ2-1; tentatively, D is TRBD1 or TRBD2 (7 bases each). The germline CDR1 and CDR2 sequences are SGHRS and YFSETQ. With 4 bases removed from V and 3 bases from J, the gap between germline ends came to 14 bases. The CDR3 spans 15 residues. CDR3 in amino acids: CASSITGEGYNEQFF. CDR3 sequence (DNA): TGCGCCAGCAGCATCACAGGGGAGGGCTACAATGAGCAGTTCTTC.

This chain uses TRBV10-3 with TRBJ1-1; 11 positions agree with TRBD1. The V gene's germline CDR1 is ENHRY and CDR2 SYGVKD. J gave up 4 bases and V 9 bases, and 7 bases lay outside the gene matches. The CDR3 is 14 amino acids. The CDR3 DNA reads TGTGCCATAGGACAGGGGGCTAGGGGCACTGAAGCTTTCTTT. It translates to CAIGQGARGTEAFF.

Ten or more counts support this clonotype. V usage is TRBV27 and J usage is TRBJ2-6; D unresolved. V was shortened by 2 bases and J by 4 bases, with 6 bases between the two germline ends. Looked up from germline, CDR1 is MNHEY and CDR2 is SMNVEV (reference sequence). The CDR3 loop spans 14 amino acids. The CDR3: CASSLGVGANVLTF. The CDR3 DNA sequence: TGTGCCAGCAGTTTAGGGGTGGGGGCCAACGTCCTGACTTTC.

The chain joins TRBV9 to TRBJ1-1, with 8 bases aligning to TRBD1. This CDR3 contains 13 residues. Trimming removed 2 bases from V and 6 bases from J; junction bases left unmatched: 3. In germline, CDR1 is SGDLS, CDR2 YYNGEE. CDR3 amino acids: CASSVTQGAEAFF. The DNA of the CDR3 is TGTGCCAGCAGCGTCACACAGGGGGCTGAAGCTTTCTTT.

This clonotype showed up many times. J is TRBJ2-7 and V is TRBV20-1, with D perhaps TRBD2 (6 bases). CDR1 is DFQATT, CDR2 SNEGSKA, per germline (reference sequence). The length of the CDR3 is 15 residues. Trimming took 1 base from V and 4 from J, leaving 17 bases between them. The CDR3 DNA reads TGCAGTGCTAGAGCCCACGGGGGACTTAATTACGAGCAGTACTTC. This sequence encodes CSARAHGGLNYEQYF.

In DNA, the CDR3 is TGTGCCAGCAGTTTACCGGGACACCCCTACAATGAGCAGTTCTTC. This codes for CASSLPGHPYNEQFF. This chain uses TRBV27 with TRBJ2-1; D is possibly TRBD1 (6 bases). The CDR3 is 15 amino acids. The V gene lost 2 bases and the J gene lost 2 bases, with 10 bases spanning the gap. Germline V gene lookup returns CDR1 MNHEY and CDR2 SMNVEV (reference sequence).

This clonotype was seen at least ten times. The gene calls are TRBV12-3 or TRBV12-4 and TRBJ1-4; a weak D match, TRBD1 (6 bases). The CDR3 length is 14 residues. Trimming shortened V by 6 bases and J by 4 bases, and 12 bases separated the two germline ends. The CDR3 bases are TGTGCCAGCAGGGTCGACAGGCGTAATGAAAAACTGTTTTTT. It is translated as CASRVDRRNEKLFF.

This clonotype was counted a few times. The chain employs TRBV29-1 and TRBJ2-5; the D call may be TRBD1 or TRBD2 (7 bases each). This CDR3 is 13 amino acids long. Trimming removed 3 bases from V and 5 bases from J, with 13 bases in between. Germline CDR1 and CDR2: SQVTM and ANQGSEA. The CDR3 here is CSVDAGGGETQYF. The CDR3 DNA sequence: TGCAGCGTTGATGCAGGGGGGGGGGAGACCCAGTACTTC. Full variable domain (outside the CDR3, taken from reference TRBV29-1 and TRBJ2-5): SAVISQKPSRDICQRGTSLTIQCQVDSQVTMMFWYRQQPGQSLTLIATANQGSEATYESGFVIDKFPISRPNLTFSTLTVSNMSPEDSSIYLCSVDAGGGETQYFGPGTRLLVL.

The rearrangement uses TRBV2 and TRBJ2-7, with 8 positions matching TRBD1. Trimming removed 6 bases from V and 2 bases from J; junction bases left unmatched: 9. CDR1 is SNHLY, CDR2 FYNNEI, per germline. This CDR3 is built from 15 residues. The CDR3 loop is CASSPYRQGPYEQYF. CDR3 DNA: TGTGCCAGCAGCCCGTATCGACAGGGGCCCTACGAGCAGTACTTC.

In this sample, this clonotype turned up many times. V gene TRBV2 combines with J gene TRBJ2-7; TRBD1 aligns across 11 bases. The V gene's germline CDR1 is SNHLY and CDR2 FYNNEI. V lost 6 bases and J lost 4; bases outside the gene matches: 2. The CDR3 totals 13 residues. The DNA for the CDR3 is TGTGCCAGCAGCCGGGACAGGGGGTACGAGCAGTACTTC. Its translation is CASSRDRGYEQYF.

This clonotype appeared many times. The rearrangement links TRBV2 to TRBJ2-2; 7 positions match TRBD2. The V gene's germline CDR1 is SNHLY and CDR2 FYNNEI. V gave up 1 base and J gave up 1 base; unmatched junction bases: 3. The CDR3 is 16 amino acids. The CDR3 loop reads CASSEEGGRNTGELFF. The CDR3 region has the DNA TGTGCCAGCAGTGAAGAGGGAGGGAGGAACACCGGGGAGCTGTTTTTT.

The chain has TRBV20-1 and TRBJ2-7; D is ambiguous. Germline V gene data show CDR1 as DFQATT and CDR2 as SNEGSKA (reference sequence). The CDR3 length is 10 residues. The V end lost 4 bases, the J end lost 3 bases, and 4 bases lay between the germline ends. CDR3 amino acids: CSAKGYEQYF. Here the CDR3 DNA reads TGCAGTGCTAAGGGCTACGAGCAGTACTTC.

This clonotype was seen a handful of times. The V call is TRBV7-2, the J call TRBJ2-3; D gene ambiguous. Germline loops: CDR1 SGHTA, CDR2 FQGNSA. The CDR3 runs to 14 residues. Trimming pared 1 base from V and 2 bases from J, leaving 7 bases between. CDR3 DNA: TGTGCCAGCAGCTTAGGGGTAAACACAGATACGCAGTATTTT. The encoded protein is CASSLGVNTDTQYF.

This clonotype was observed a handful of times. The chain combines TRBV20-1 with TRBJ1-4; TRBD1 aligns across 8 bases. Per germline, CDR1 DFQATT and CDR2 SNEGSKA (reference sequence). V gave up 0 bases and J gave up 2 bases; unmatched junction bases: 8. CDR3 length: 17 amino acids. The CDR3 is CSARDLGQGGTNEKLFF. CDR3 coding DNA: TGCAGTGCTAGAGATCTAGGACAGGGAGGCACTAATGAAAAACTGTTTTTT.

This clonotype was counted many times. The J gene is TRBJ2-2, the V gene TRBV12-3 or TRBV12-4; 7 bases align to TRBD1. The V gene end was trimmed by 3 bases and the J gene end by 4 bases; junction bases not matched to a gene: 5. The CDR3 is 15 residues long. The CDR3 nucleotides read TGTGCCAGCAGTTTCCGGGACAGCGGCACCGGGGAGCTGTTTTTT. Residues: CASSFRDSGTGELFF.

The genes are TRBV7-9 and TRBJ2-7; D possibly corresponds to TRBD1 (6 bases). CDR3 length equals 14 residues. Trimming took 5 bases from V and 2 from J, leaving 13 bases between them. Germline V gene data show CDR1 as SEHNR and CDR2 as FQNEAQ (reference sequence). This chain's CDR3 is CASSMGAGTYEQYF. The CDR3 DNA reads TGTGCCAGCAGCATGGGGGCAGGGACCTACGAGCAGTACTTC.

With respect to this clonotype: A single base separates this from a much larger clone, so it may be a read error. The CDR3 DNA reads as TGTGCCAGCAGTTTGCAGCACACAGATACGCAGTATTTT. Its translation is CASSLQHTDTQYF. The chain carries TRBV28 and TRBJ2-3; D unclear. CDR3 length: 13 amino acids. V shed 3 bases and J shed 2 bases, with 6 bases lying between them. CDR1 and CDR2 (germline): MDHEN, SYDVKM.

This clonotype was seen a handful of times. This chain joins TRBV4-1 and TRBJ2-3; D is uncertain. The length of the CDR3 is 15 residues. Germline lookup yields CDR1 MGHRA and CDR2 YSYEKL. V gave up 0 bases and J gave up 11 bases, with 18 bases separating them. The CDR3 region is CASSQDPPTERRQYF. CDR3 nucleotide sequence: TGCGCCAGCAGCCAAGATCCTCCGACCGAGAGAAGGCAGTATTTT.